One sample yielded the 3 T cell receptor beta chains listed below, sequenced in a study of blood T cell repertoires in COVID-19. This table comes from immunoSEQ multiplex PCR, and its TCRdb copy is limited to in-frame clones, with some not included. The repertoire holds around 300,000 clones, approximately 83% seen once, with approximately 9% in the top ten. Sequences were obtained from peripheral blood. These receptors all stem from a woman aged 50 to 60 who had recovered from COVID-19.

This chain links TRBV5-1 with TRBJ2-2; D gene unclear. The CDR3 extends over 14 amino acids. With 0 bases removed from V and 5 bases from J, the gap between germline ends came to 8 bases. CDR1 is SGHRS and CDR2 is YFSETQ in the germline V gene. The CDR3 here is CASSLETLTGELFF. CDR3 DNA: TGCGCCAGCAGCTTGGAGACACTTACCGGGGAGCTGTTTTTT. Looking up the rest from reference TRBV5-1 and TRBJ2-2 gives the full variable domain: KAGVTQTPRYLIKTRGQQVTLSCSPISGHRSVSWYQQTPGQGLQFLFEYFSETQRNKGNFPGRFSGRQFSNSRSEMNVSTLELGDSALYLCASSLETLTGELFFGEGSRLTVL.

This sequence joins TRBV10-3 and TRBJ1-2; D is perhaps TRBD1 (5 bases). There are 14 residues in the CDR3. CDR1 and CDR2 from the germline V gene are ENHRY and SYGVKD. Trimming left V 7 bases short and J 4 bases short, with 16 bases between. The chain's CDR3 is CAITHGQGLYGYTF. CDR3 sequence (DNA): TGTGCCATCACCCACGGGCAGGGACTCTATGGCTACACCTTC.

The rearrangement uses TRBV19 and TRBJ2-7, with 7 positions matching TRBD1. The V gene's germline CDR1 is LNHDA and CDR2 SQIVND (reference sequence). This CDR3 contains 16 residues. J gave up 0 bases and V 4 bases, and 9 bases lay outside the gene matches. This CDR3 reads CASSNPRQGDSYEQYF. The DNA of the CDR3 is TGTGCCAGTAGTAACCCTCGCCAGGGGGACTCCTACGAGCAGTACTTC.